These 7 T cell receptor beta chains originate from one sample sequenced in a study of T cells in Graves' hyperthyroidism and ophthalmopathy. TCR beta CDR3 regions were amplified from RNA. The HTBI primer set served for first-round RT-PCR of the TCR CDR3. Via MiXCR, TCRdb re-called the multiplex PCR reads, giving one row per CDR3 protein. The table lists more than 500,000 distinct CDR3 sequences, 11% to 15% of them singletons. The specimen was blood. The source is a woman aged 40 to 50 with Graves' hyperthyroidism.

This clonotype was observed a handful of times. The chain uses TRBV27 and TRBJ2-1; unclear D gene. V lost 3 bases, J lost 8 bases, and 2 bases lay in between. Germline values: CDR1 MNHEY, CDR2 SMNVEV (reference sequence). The CDR3 covers 10 residues. The CDR3: CASSLYEQFF. The CDR3 bases are TGTGCCAGCAGTTTGTATGAGCAGTTCTTC.

This clonotype was seen repeatedly, ten times or more. The genes are TRBV11-2 and TRBJ1-2, with a weak D call TRBD1 (6 bases). Trimming shortened V by 5 bases and J by 4 bases, and 11 bases separated the two germline ends. Germline values: CDR1 SGHAT, CDR2 FQNNGV. The CDR3 consists of 13 residues. CDR3 sequence (DNA): TGTGCCAGCAGCCAAGAGGACAGCTATGGCTACACCTTC. Amino acid sequence: CASSQEDSYGYTF.

This clonotype has only a few counts. The chain uses TRBV28 and TRBJ1-4, with 9 nucleotides matching TRBD1. This CDR3 has 14 residues. V was pared by 4 bases and J by 7 bases, with 4 bases of the junction left unmatched. Germline V gene sequence: CDR1 MDHEN, CDR2 SYDVKM. The CDR3, as DNA: TGTGCCAGCAGTTCCGACAGGGGGGGTGAAAAACTGTTTTTT. Amino acid sequence: CASSSDRGGEKLFF.

Only a few counts were recorded for this clonotype. V is TRBV2 and J is TRBJ2-7; 9 nucleotides align to TRBD1. Germline CDR1 reads SNHLY; CDR2 reads FYNNEI. V gave up 6 bases and J gave up 3 bases; unmatched junction bases: 6. The CDR3 length is 14 residues. The CDR3 DNA sequence: TGTGCCAGCAGGGAGGAGGACAGGGGCTACGAGCAGTACTTC. Its translation is CASREEDRGYEQYF.

This clonotype has only a few counts. The CDR3 end shows no conserved phenylalanine or tryptophan, and so a read error is likely. The chain has TRBV2 and TRBJ2-7; TRBD2 aligns across 7 bases. V lost 4 bases, J lost 2 bases, and 8 bases stayed unmatched. CDR1 is SNHLY, CDR2 FYNNEI, per germline. This CDR3 spans 15 amino acids. The CDR3 nucleotides read TGTGCCAGCAGTGCTCTGCTAGCGGAGACCTACGAGCAGTACCTC. This sequence encodes CASSALLAETYEQYL.

This clonotype was seen repeatedly, ten times or more. This sequence joins TRBV5-1 and TRBJ2-1, with D uncertain. The CDR3 length is 15 residues. Germline CDR1 is SGHRS and CDR2 is YFSETQ. V dropped 0 bases and J dropped 4 bases, with 11 bases sitting between them. CDR3 residues: CASSLASPKYNEQFF. CDR3 sequence (DNA): TGCGCCAGCAGCTTGGCCAGTCCAAAATACAATGAGCAGTTCTTC.

The J gene is TRBJ2-3, the V gene TRBV11-2, with 11 bases identical to TRBD2. Germline V CDR1 and CDR2: SGHAT, FQNNGV. With 1 base clipped from V and 6 bases from J, the junction kept 6 bases outside the gene matches. CDR3 length: 16 amino acids. DNA for the CDR3: TGTGCCAGCAGCTTAGCCAGACTAGCGGGACTCGATACGCAGTATTTT. Residues: CASSLARLAGLDTQYF.